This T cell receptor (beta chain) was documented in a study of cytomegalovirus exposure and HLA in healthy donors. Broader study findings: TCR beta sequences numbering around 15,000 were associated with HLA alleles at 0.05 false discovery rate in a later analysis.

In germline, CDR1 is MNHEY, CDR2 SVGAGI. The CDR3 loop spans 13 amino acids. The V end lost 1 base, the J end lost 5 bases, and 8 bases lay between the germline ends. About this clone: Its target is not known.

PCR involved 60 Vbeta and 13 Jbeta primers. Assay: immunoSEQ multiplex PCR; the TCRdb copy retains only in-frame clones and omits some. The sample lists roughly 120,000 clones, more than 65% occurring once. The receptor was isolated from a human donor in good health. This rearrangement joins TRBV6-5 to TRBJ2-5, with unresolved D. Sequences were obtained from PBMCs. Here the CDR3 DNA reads TGTGCCAGCAGTTACTTCAGGCAGGAGACCCAGTACTTC. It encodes CASSYFRQETQYF.